This T cell receptor beta chain was captured by sequencing in a study of CD8 T cells in Susac syndrome. It was with random hexamers that about 0.45 to 1 ug RNA was reverse transcribed. Amplification of TCR beta CDR3 was carried out by immunoSEQ multiplex PCR, which covered 54 Vbeta and 13 Jbeta segments. One entry per CDR3 protein, called by TCRdb with MiXCR from the immunoSEQ multiplex PCR reads. The data contain nearly 200,000 distinct CDR3 sequences, about 96% of them singletons. Study conclusions and caveats: It was acknowledged in the study that the number of individuals who were included in its TCR sequencing and HLA analysis was relatively small.

The V end lost 1 base, the J end lost 2 bases, and 9 bases lay between the germline ends. This CDR3 contains 14 residues. Per germline, CDR1 LNHNV and CDR2 YYDKDF (reference sequence). On this clonotype: The antigen is undetermined.

Sequencing targeted TCR beta in blood CD8+ and CD4+ T cells. V and J are TRBV15 and TRBJ2-7; no reliable D call. Specimen: CD4+ T cells from PBMCs. The sequence derives from a human donor with multiple sclerosis. The CDR3 nucleotides are TGTGCCACCAGCAGAGGCGACGGGCCCTACGAGCAGTACTTC. This sequence encodes CATSRGDGPYEQYF.